This is a list of T cell receptor beta chains from one sample in a study of vaccination effects on CD4 cells after COVID-19. These receptors' targets are unknown. This table comes from immunoSEQ multiplex PCR, and its TCRdb copy is limited to in-frame clones, with some not included. Among about 59,000 clones, roughly 78% were seen once, and the ten largest hold just under 2%. This sample comprised CD4+ T cells from PBMCs cultured with HCoV-OC43 spike peptides, obtained after COVID-19 vaccination. Receptor source: a human donor who received a COVID-19 vaccine. Each CDR3 is given with its conserved first and last residue. The order of the fields is CDR3 DNA, CDR3 protein, clone size, J gene, V gene, D gene. D genes are given only for firm matches. Clone size is given for some rows only: seen once, a few or many times, or a class if the clone is expanded.

TGTGCCAGTAGTATAGGGACAGGGGGCGGAAAAGATACGCAGTATTTT	CASSIGTGGGKDTQYF	-	TRBJ2-3	TRBV19	TRBD1
TGCGCCAGCAGCCCGACGGGACAGGGATATGGCTACACCTTC	CASSPTGQGYGYTF	-	TRBJ1-2	TRBV4-1	TRBD1
TGCGCCAGCAGCTCGTACAGGGGAGGAGGAAACACCATATATTTT	CASSSYRGGGNTIYF	-	TRBJ1-3	TRBV5-1	TRBD1
TGTGCCAGCTCAACGACAGGGGGTGGCTACACCTTC	CASSTTGGGYTF	once	TRBJ1-2	TRBV18	TRBD1
TGTGCCAGCAGCTTAGCGCGGGACAGAAATGAAAAACTGTTTTTT	CASSLARDRNEKLFF	-	TRBJ1-4	TRBV7-8	TRBD1
TGTGCCTGGAGTGTAGGGTCTAGCGGGGGGGCTGGGGAGACCCAGTACTTC	CAWSVGSSGGAGETQYF	-	TRBJ2-5	TRBV30	TRBD2
TGTGCCAGCAGTTACGTGGCAGGGCCCCAAGAGACCCAGTACTTC	CASSYVAGPQETQYF	-	TRBJ2-5	TRBV6-5	-
TGTGCCAGCAGCTTGGGACAGGGAGTAGGCCAAGAGACCCAGTACTTC	CASSLGQGVGQETQYF	-	TRBJ2-5	TRBV7-3	TRBD1
TGTGCCAGCACGCTTAGCGGGGGGGTAGATACGCAGTATTTT	CASTLSGGVDTQYF	-	TRBJ2-3	TRBV7-2	TRBD2
TGTGCCAGCAGCGCCATGACAGGGGGAGGTGAAAAACTGTTTTTT	CASSAMTGGGEKLFF	-	TRBJ1-4	TRBV5-6	TRBD1
TGTGCCAGCAGTCCCTCCCGCGTAGGCGGGGAGACCCAGTACTTC	CASSPSRVGGETQYF	-	TRBJ2-5	TRBV6-2/TRBV6-3	-
TGTGCCAGCCCCACGACAGGGGTAGTTCGGGAGACCCAGTACTTC	CASPTTGVVRETQYF	-	TRBJ2-5	TRBV19	TRBD1
TGTGCCACCAGTGCATGGGGGGGGATGGCCGGGGAGCTGTTTTTT	CATSAWGGMAGELFF	-	TRBJ2-2	TRBV24-1	TRBD2
TGCGCCAGCACCCGCGGGGGGCTTAGTATTGGCACCGGGGAGCTGTTTTTT	CASTRGGLSIGTGELFF	-	TRBJ2-2	TRBV5-1	TRBD2
TGCGCCAGCAGCTTGGGAAAGAACACTGAAGCTTTCTTT	CASSLGKNTEAFF	-	TRBJ1-1	TRBV5-1	-
TGTGCCAGCAGCCTATCCGGGGGGGCCCCGTACAATGAGCAGTTCTTC	CASSLSGGAPYNEQFF	few	TRBJ2-1	TRBV14	TRBD2
TGTGCCAGCAGTGTACAACAGGGGGCAGATACGCAGTATTTT	CASSVQQGADTQYF	-	TRBJ2-3	TRBV6-6	TRBD1
TGCGCCAGCAGCTTGGACGGGAGCTCTGGAAACACCATATATTTT	CASSLDGSSGNTIYF	once	TRBJ1-3	TRBV5-1	-
TGTGCCACCGGGATGAGCGGGGGGGCAGGGGATACGCAGTATTTT	CATGMSGGAGDTQYF	-	TRBJ2-3	TRBV19	TRBD2
TGTGCTAGTGGTTACACAGCAGACGGACAGGCAGCTAGCACAGATACGCAGTATTTT	CASGYTADGQAASTDTQYF	-	TRBJ2-3	TRBV12-5	TRBD1
TGTGCCAGCTCACTTCGTCTAGCGGGGGGGGGAGCCGGCACAGATACGCAGTATTTT	CASSLRLAGGGAGTDTQYF	-	TRBJ2-3	TRBV18	TRBD2
TGCGCCAGCAGCTGGGGGAGGGACAGGAGGAGCACAGATACGCAGTATTTT	CASSWGRDRRSTDTQYF	-	TRBJ2-3	TRBV5-1	-
TGTGCCAGCAGCTCGACGGACAGGTTTGCCTACAATGAGCAGTTCTTC	CASSSTDRFAYNEQFF	-	TRBJ2-1	TRBV11-2	TRBD1
TGTGCCAGCAGGGCGGCTGGGGCGGGGGGACGACTAGATACGCAGTATTTT	CASRAAGAGGRLDTQYF	-	TRBJ2-3	TRBV27	TRBD2
TGTGCCAGCACGGCACAGGTAAACACTGAAGCTTTCTTT	CASTAQVNTEAFF	-	TRBJ1-1	TRBV12-3/TRBV12-4	-
TGCAGCGGGTTCCGGGGTGAGACCCAGTACTTC	CSGFRGETQYF	-	TRBJ2-5	TRBV29-1	-
TGTGCCACCAGTGATTCGGCCGAAAACTATGGCTACACCTTC	CATSDSAENYGYTF	-	TRBJ1-2	TRBV24-1	-
TGCGCCAGCAGCTCACAGGGGAGCTCTGGAAACACCATATATTTT	CASSSQGSSGNTIYF	few	TRBJ1-3	TRBV4-1	TRBD1
TGCGCCAGCAGGGGACTAGCGGGGGTCCAAGAGACCCAGTACTTC	CASRGLAGVQETQYF	-	TRBJ2-5	TRBV5-1	TRBD2
TGCACCAGCAGCCTGACGAACACTGAAGCTTTCTTT	CTSSLTNTEAFF	-	TRBJ1-1	TRBV1	-
TGTGCCAGCAGCTTAACTCGAGTCTATGGCTACACCTTC	CASSLTRVYGYTF	once	TRBJ1-2	TRBV7-3	-
TGTGCCAGCAGCCCCGGTAGGCGGGGGGCCGTCACAGATACGCAGTATTTT	CASSPGRRGAVTDTQYF	-	TRBJ2-3	TRBV3-1/TRBV3-2	TRBD2
TGTGCCAGTAGTATCACGGAACAGGCTGGAAACACCATATATTTT	CASSITEQAGNTIYF	-	TRBJ1-3	TRBV19	-